This TCR beta chain was obtained from a study of regulatory dendritic cells for organ transplantation. The method was immunoSEQ multiplex PCR; TCRdb's version includes in-frame clones alone and lacks a portion of them. The sample gives some 40,000 clones, approximately 90% of which show up once; over 0.1% is in the top ten. Points on this clone: The antigen is unknown.

General study findings and limits: Regulatory dendritic cells appeared to expand memory CD8+ clones less than mature ones. Naive CD4+ and CD8+ repertoires were highly diverse; memory CD8+ was most oligoclonal.

FACS sorted CD4+ or CD8+ T cells into CD45RA+ naive and CD45RO+ memory. Germline V gene lookup returns CDR1 GTSNPN and CDR2 SVGIG (reference sequence). This CDR3 has 14 amino acids. The V end lost 0 bases, the J end lost 6 bases, and 12 bases lay between the germline ends. The sequenced material came from naive CD8+ T cells from blood. This sample's subset: CD45RA+ naive T cells. V is TRBV30 and J is TRBJ2-4; a possible D gene is TRBD1 (6 bases). The TCR originated in a human donor in good health. DNA of the CDR3: TGTGCCTGGAGTGTAGGGGCAGGGGTAAACATTCAGTACTTC. It yields the protein CAWSVGAGVNIQYF.